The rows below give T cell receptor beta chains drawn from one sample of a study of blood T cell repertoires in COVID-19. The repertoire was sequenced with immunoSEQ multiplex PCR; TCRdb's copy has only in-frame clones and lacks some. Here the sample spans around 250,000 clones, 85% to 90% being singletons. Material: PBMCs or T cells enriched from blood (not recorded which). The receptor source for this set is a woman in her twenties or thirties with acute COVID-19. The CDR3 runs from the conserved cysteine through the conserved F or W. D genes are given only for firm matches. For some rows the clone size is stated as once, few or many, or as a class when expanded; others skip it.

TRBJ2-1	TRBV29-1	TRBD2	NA	CSVEEGSSGRGNEQFF	TGCAGCGTTGAAGAGGGGTCTAGCGGGAGAGGCAATGAGCAGTTCTTC
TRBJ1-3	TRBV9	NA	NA	CASSVGYYGTGNTIYF	TGTGCCAGCAGCGTAGGGTATTACGGGACAGGAAACACCATATATTTT
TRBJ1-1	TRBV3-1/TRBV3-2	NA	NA	CASSQDLRDTEAFF	TGTGCCAGCAGCCAAGATCTGAGGGACACTGAAGCTTTCTTT
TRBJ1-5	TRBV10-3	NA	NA	CAISADSSNQPQHF	TGTGCCATCAGTGCTGACAGCAGCAATCAGCCCCAGCATTTT
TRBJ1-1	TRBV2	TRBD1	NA	CASRGTVEAFF	TGTGCCAGCAGGGGGACAGTTGAAGCTTTCTTT
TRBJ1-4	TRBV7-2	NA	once	CASSPRATNEKLFF	TGTGCCAGCAGCCCCAGGGCAACTAATGAAAAACTGTTTTTT
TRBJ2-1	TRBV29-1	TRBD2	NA	CSVDGREGSYNEQFF	TGCAGCGTTGATGGGAGGGAGGGCTCCTACAATGAGCAGTTCTTC
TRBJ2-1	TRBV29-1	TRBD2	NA	CSVEVGLAGGSEQFF	TGCAGCGTTGAAGTGGGACTAGCGGGAGGGTCTGAGCAGTTCTTC
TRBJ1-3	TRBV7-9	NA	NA	CASSLGQGNTIYF	TGTGCCAGCAGCTTAGGGCAGGGAAACACCATATATTTT
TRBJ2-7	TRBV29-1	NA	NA	CNPVRAAPYEQYF	TGCAACCCCGTTAGAGCGGCTCCCTACGAGCAGTACTTC
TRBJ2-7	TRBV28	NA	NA	CASSLADRYYEQYF	TGTGCCAGCAGTTTAGCAGACAGATACTACGAGCAGTACTTC
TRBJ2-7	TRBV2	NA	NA	CASSAAGPFEQYF	TGTGCCAGCAGCGCCGCTGGGCCCTTCGAGCAGTACTTC
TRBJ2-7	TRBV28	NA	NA	CASSGDNDKYF	TGTGCCAGCAGTGGCGACAATGATAAGTACTTC
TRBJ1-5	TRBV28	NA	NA	CASSFIKDSNQPQHF	TGTGCCAGCAGTTTTATAAAGGACTCCAATCAGCCCCAGCATTTT
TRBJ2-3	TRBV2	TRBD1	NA	CASKDRVGTDTQYF	TGTGCCAGCAAGGACAGGGTTGGTACAGATACGCAGTATTTT
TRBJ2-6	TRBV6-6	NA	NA	CASSYGAFSGANVLTF	TGTGCCAGCAGTTACGGGGCCTTTTCTGGGGCCAACGTCCTGACTTTC
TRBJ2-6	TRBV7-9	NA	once	CASTKARVSGANVLTF	TGTGCCAGCACCAAAGCACGAGTCTCTGGGGCCAACGTCCTGACTTTC
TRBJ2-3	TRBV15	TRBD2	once	CATRGLAGTDTQYF	TGTGCCACCAGAGGTCTAGCGGGCACAGATACGCAGTATTTT
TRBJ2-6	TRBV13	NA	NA	CASSQAGAGANVLTF	TGTGCCAGCAGCCAAGCAGGGGCAGGGGCCAACGTCCTGACTTTC
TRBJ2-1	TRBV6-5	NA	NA	CASSYFGINEQFF	TGTGCCAGCAGTTACTTCGGGATTAATGAGCAGTTCTTC
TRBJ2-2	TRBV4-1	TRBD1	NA	CASSPRQGPIGELFF	TGCGCCAGCAGCCCACGACAGGGACCGATCGGGGAGCTGTTTTTT
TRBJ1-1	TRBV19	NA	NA	CASRLGKNTEAFF	TGTGCCAGTAGGCTCGGGAAGAACACTGAAGCTTTCTTT
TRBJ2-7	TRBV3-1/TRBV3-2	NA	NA	CASSRLTSYEQYF	TGTGCCAGCAGCCGGTTGACTTCCTACGAGCAGTACTTC
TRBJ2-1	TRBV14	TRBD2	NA	CASSPRLAGGGNEQFF	TGTGCCAGCAGCCCCAGACTAGCGGGAGGTGGAAATGAGCAGTTCTTC
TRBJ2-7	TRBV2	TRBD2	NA	CASSESASGDLYEQYF	TGTGCCAGCAGTGAATCTGCTAGCGGAGACCTCTACGAGCAGTACTTC
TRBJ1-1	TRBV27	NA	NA	CASSLFGGGTEAFF	TGTGCCAGCAGTTTATTCGGCGGGGGCACTGAAGCTTTCTTT
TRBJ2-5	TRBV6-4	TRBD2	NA	CASSEAGGQETQYF	TGTGCCAGCAGTGAAGCGGGAGGGCAAGAGACCCAGTACTTC
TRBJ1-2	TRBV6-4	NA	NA	CASSEYLGTRGYTF	TGTGCCAGCAGTGAATACTTGGGCACGCGTGGCTACACCTTC
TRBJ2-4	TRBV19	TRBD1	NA	CASSIQGTENIQYF	TGTGCCAGTAGTATACAGGGGACAGAGAACATTCAGTACTTC
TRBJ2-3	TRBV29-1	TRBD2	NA	CSVAPYTSGSTDTQYF	TGCAGCGTTGCCCCTTATACTAGCGGGAGCACAGATACGCAGTATTTT
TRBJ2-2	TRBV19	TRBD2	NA	CASSIMTSGSGELFF	TGTGCCAGTAGTATTATGACTAGCGGGAGTGGGGAGCTGTTTTTT
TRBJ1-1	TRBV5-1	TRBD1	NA	CASSLLGTDKNTEAFF	TGCGCCAGCAGCTTGTTGGGGACAGATAAGAACACTGAAGCTTTCTTT
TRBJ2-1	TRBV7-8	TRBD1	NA	CASSFGTGKYNEQFF	TGTGCCAGCAGCTTTGGGACAGGGAAATACAATGAGCAGTTCTTC
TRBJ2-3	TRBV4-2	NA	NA	CASSQGSAGTDTQYF	TGTGCCAGCAGCCAGGGGTCGGCGGGAACAGATACGCAGTATTTT
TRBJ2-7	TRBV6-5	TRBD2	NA	CASSYLAGGPFEQYF	TGTGCCAGCAGTTACTTAGCGGGAGGGCCGTTTGAGCAGTACTTC
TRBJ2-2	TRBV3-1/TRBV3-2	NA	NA	CASSQDGLATGELFF	TGTGCCAGCAGCCAAGATGGTCTAGCCACCGGGGAGCTGTTTTTT
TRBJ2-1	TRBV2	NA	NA	CASSESSADNEQFF	TGTGCCAGCAGTGAGTCCTCCGCGGACAATGAGCAGTTCTTC
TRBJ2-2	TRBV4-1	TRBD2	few	CASSQTSGRTSWELFF	TGCGCCAGCAGCCAAACTAGCGGCCGAACGTCCTGGGAGCTGTTTTTT
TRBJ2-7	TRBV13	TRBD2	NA	CASSHSGSVNEQYF	TGTGCCAGCAGCCATAGCGGGAGCGTAAACGAGCAGTACTTC
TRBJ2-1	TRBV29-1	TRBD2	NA	CSVEATSGRAGNEQFF	TGCAGCGTTGAGGCTACTAGCGGGAGGGCCGGGAATGAGCAGTTCTTC
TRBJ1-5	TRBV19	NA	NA	CASSMRSYSNQPQHF	TGTGCCAGTAGTATGAGGAGTTATAGCAATCAGCCCCAGCATTTT
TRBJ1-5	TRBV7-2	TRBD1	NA	CASSLDRSHQPQHF	TGTGCCAGCAGCTTGGACAGGAGTCATCAGCCCCAGCATTTT
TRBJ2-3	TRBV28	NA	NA	CASTVGGARTDTQYF	TGTGCCAGCACCGTAGGGGGGGCGCGAACAGATACGCAGTATTTT
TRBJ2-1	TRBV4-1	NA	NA	CASSQLDYNEQFF	TGCGCCAGCAGCCAGTTAGACTACAATGAGCAGTTCTTC
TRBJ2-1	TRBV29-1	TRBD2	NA	CSGRTGTSGSNEQFF	TGCAGCGGAAGAACCGGGACTAGCGGGAGTAATGAGCAGTTCTTC
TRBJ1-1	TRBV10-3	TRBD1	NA	CAIKGGQGETEAFF	TGTGCCATCAAGGGGGGACAGGGAGAAACTGAAGCTTTCTTT
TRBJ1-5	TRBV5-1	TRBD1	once	CASSPLGDSNSNQPQHF	TGCGCCAGCAGCCCTTTGGGGGACAGTAATAGCAATCAGCCCCAGCATTTT
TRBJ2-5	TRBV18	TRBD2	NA	CASGGNSGGQETQYF	TGTGCCAGCGGCGGCAATTCGGGGGGCCAAGAGACCCAGTACTTC
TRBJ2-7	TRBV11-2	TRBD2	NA	CASSLAGLAEQYF	TGTGCCAGCAGCTTAGCGGGACTAGCCGAGCAGTACTTC
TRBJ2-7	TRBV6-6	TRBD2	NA	CASSLIGLAGSSYEQYF	TGTGCCAGCAGTCTTATCGGACTAGCGGGATCCTCCTACGAGCAGTACTTC
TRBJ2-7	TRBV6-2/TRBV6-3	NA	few	CASSYLAGGEQYF	TGTGCCAGCAGTTACCTCGCCGGGGGCGAGCAGTACTTC
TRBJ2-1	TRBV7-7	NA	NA	CASSISGRHYNEQFF	TGTGCTAGCAGCATTAGCGGAAGGCACTACAATGAGCAGTTCTTC
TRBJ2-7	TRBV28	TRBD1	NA	CASSFSGTGYIGEQYF	TGTGCCAGCAGTTTCTCCGGGACAGGTTATATAGGCGAGCAGTACTTC
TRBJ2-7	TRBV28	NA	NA	CASSLITGESYEQYF	TGTGCCAGCAGTTTAATAACAGGAGAATCCTACGAGCAGTACTTC
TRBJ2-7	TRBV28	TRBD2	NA	CASSVAGAPHEQYF	TGTGCCAGCAGTGTGGCGGGAGCTCCCCACGAGCAGTACTTC